This TCR beta chain was identified during a study of cytomegalovirus exposure and HLA in healthy donors. Study summary: A previous analysis identified approximately 110 million unique TCR beta sequences derived from 180 million or so T cells.

V was clipped by 3 bases and J by 2 bases; unmatched bases: 3. CDR1 and CDR2 from the germline V gene are SGDLS and YYNGEE. This CDR3 has 15 residues. PCR employed 60 Vbeta and 13 Jbeta primers. Only in-frame clones appear in the TCRdb table, and some are missing; sequencing was by immunoSEQ multiplex PCR. The sample holds about 190,000 clones; 60% to 85% are singletons and the top ten take approximately 1.5%. The chain combines TRBV9 with TRBJ2-1; 9 bases are shared with TRBD1. The TCR was taken from a woman aged 18-30 years in good health and CMV-seronegative. The sequenced sample consisted of PBMCs. Written as DNA, the CDR3 is TGTGCCAGCAGCGGACAGGGGGACGCCTACAATGAGCAGTTCTTC. Amino acid sequence: CASSGQGDAYNEQFF.